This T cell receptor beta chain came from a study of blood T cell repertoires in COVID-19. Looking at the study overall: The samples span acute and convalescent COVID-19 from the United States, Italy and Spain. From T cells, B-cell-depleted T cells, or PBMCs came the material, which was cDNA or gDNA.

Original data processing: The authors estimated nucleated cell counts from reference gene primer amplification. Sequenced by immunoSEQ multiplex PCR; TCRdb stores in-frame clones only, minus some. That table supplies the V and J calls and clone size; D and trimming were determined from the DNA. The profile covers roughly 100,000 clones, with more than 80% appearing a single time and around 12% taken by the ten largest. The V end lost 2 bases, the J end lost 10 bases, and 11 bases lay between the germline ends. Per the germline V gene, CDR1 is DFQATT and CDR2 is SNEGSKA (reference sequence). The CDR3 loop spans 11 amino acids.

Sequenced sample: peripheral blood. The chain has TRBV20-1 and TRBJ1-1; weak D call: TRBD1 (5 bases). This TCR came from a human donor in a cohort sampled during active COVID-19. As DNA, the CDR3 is TGCAGTGCTAGATCAGGGCCTTCAGCTTTCTTT. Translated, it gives CSARSGPSAFF.